The rows below give T cell receptor beta chains drawn from one sample of a study of CD4+ T cells in melanoma. Sequencing was performed with immunoSEQ multiplex PCR; in TCRdb, only in-frame clones are kept and a portion is missing. The sample yields roughly 11,000 clones, about 72% seen once. The specimen sequenced was cells from a culture (not recorded whether cultured in vitro). The source is a human donor with melanoma. CDR3s include the opening cysteine and the closing phenylalanine or tryptophan. A D gene is named only where the DNA matches it firmly. Clone size is not always given. Where it is, it says once, few, many or a class for expanded clones.

v_call: TRBV5-1
j_call: TRBJ2-6
clone_size: -
d_call: -
cdr3_aa: CASKGSSGANILTF
cdr3_nt: TGCGCCAGCAAAGGGAGCTCTGGGGCCAACATCCTGACTTTC

v_call: TRBV4-1
j_call: TRBJ2-2
clone_size: -
d_call: -
cdr3_aa: CASSHHGMNTGELFF
cdr3_nt: TGCGCCAGCAGCCACCACGGAATGAACACCGGGGAGCTGTTTTTT

v_call: TRBV5-4
j_call: TRBJ2-5
clone_size: -
d_call: -
cdr3_aa: CASSSKRYQETQYF
cdr3_nt: TGTGCCAGCAGCTCAAAGAGGTACCAAGAGACCCAGTACTTC

v_call: TRBV21-1
j_call: TRBJ2-5
clone_size: -
d_call: -
cdr3_aa: CASSPSGEGTETQYF
cdr3_nt: TGTGCCAGCAGCCCCTCTGGTGAGGGCACGGAGACCCAGTACTTC

v_call: TRBV6-5
j_call: TRBJ1-2
clone_size: once
d_call: TRBD1
cdr3_aa: CASIAQGAGGGYTF
cdr3_nt: TGTGCCAGCATCGCGCAGGGGGCAGGAGGTGGCTACACCTTC

v_call: TRBV7-9
j_call: TRBJ1-5
clone_size: -
d_call: -
cdr3_aa: CASSLQGDQPQHF
cdr3_nt: TGTGCCAGCAGCTTGCAAGGGGATCAGCCCCAGCATTTT

v_call: TRBV6-6
j_call: TRBJ1-1
clone_size: few
d_call: -
cdr3_aa: CASSSSGSRTEAFF
cdr3_nt: TGTGCCAGCAGTTCGAGCGGCAGTCGCACTGAAGCTTTCTTT

v_call: TRBV7-9
j_call: TRBJ2-5
clone_size: -
d_call: -
cdr3_aa: CASSDKGGKQETQYF
cdr3_nt: TGTGCCAGCAGCGATAAGGGCGGGAAGCAAGAGACCCAGTACTTC

v_call: TRBV28
j_call: TRBJ1-4
clone_size: -
d_call: TRBD1
cdr3_aa: CASSGDSLARREKLFF
cdr3_nt: TGTGCCAGCAGTGGGGACAGCCTGGCCCGTAGGGAAAAACTGTTTTTT

v_call: TRBV6-5
j_call: TRBJ1-3
clone_size: -
d_call: TRBD1
cdr3_aa: CASSSGTVYSGNTIYF
cdr3_nt: TGTGCCAGCAGTTCCGGGACAGTGTACTCTGGAAACACCATATATTTT